This record looks at one T cell receptor (beta chain) sequence and its context. Its matching antigen is unknown. The DNA ends 3 residues before the CDR3 does, and the rest of the CDR3 is filled in from the germline J gene. This specimen belongs to a study of T cells in women clearing cervical HPV infection. Study-wide results and caveats: Timing of associations relative to infection is unclear; T-cell subsets were not isolated.

This CDR3 region has 15 residues. Trimming removed 1 base from V and 6 bases from J, with 10 bases in between. Method: immunoSEQ multiplex PCR; TCRdb's copy keeps in-frame clones and lacks some. This repertoire includes approximately 20,000 clones. The clonotype comes from a woman aged 18 to 69 with a cervical HPV16 infection that either progressed to CIN3+ or cleared (not recorded which). Sequencing was performed on blood buffy coat. The chain combines TRBV12-3 or TRBV12-4 with TRBJ1-6, with a tentative D call TRBD1 (6 bases). CDR3 DNA (partial): TGTGCCAGCAGTTTAGAAGTCAGGGGTAATTCACCC. Protein product: CASSLEVRGNSP. The CDR3 as a whole reads CASSLEVRGNSPLHF.